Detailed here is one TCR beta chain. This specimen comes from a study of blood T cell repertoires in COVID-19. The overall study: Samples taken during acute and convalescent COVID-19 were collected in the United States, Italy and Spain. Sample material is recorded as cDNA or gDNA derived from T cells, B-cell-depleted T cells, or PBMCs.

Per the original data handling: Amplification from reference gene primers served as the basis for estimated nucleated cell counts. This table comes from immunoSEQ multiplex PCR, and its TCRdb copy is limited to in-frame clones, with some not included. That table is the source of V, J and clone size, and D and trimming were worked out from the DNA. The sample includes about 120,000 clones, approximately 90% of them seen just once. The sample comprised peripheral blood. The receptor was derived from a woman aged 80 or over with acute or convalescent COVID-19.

The CDR3 bases are TGTGCCACCCTACCAGACAGGGCTTTTTCACCCCTCCACTTT. Its translation is CATLPDRAFSPLHF. The chain joins TRBV6-5 to TRBJ1-6; 7 bases agree with TRBD1. This CDR3 region has 14 residues. Germline CDR1 and CDR2: MNHEY and SVGAGI. The junction had 12 bases not matched to a gene; V was cut back by 10 bases and J by 9 bases.